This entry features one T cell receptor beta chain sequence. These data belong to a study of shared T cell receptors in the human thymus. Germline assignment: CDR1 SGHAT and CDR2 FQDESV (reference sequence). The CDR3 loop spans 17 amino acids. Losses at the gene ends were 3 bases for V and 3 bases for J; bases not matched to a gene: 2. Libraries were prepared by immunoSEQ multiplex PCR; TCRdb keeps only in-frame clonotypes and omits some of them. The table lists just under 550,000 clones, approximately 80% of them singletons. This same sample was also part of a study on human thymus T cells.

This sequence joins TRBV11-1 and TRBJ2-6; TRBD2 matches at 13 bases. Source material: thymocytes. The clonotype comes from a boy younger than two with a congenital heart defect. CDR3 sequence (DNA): TGTGCCAGCAGCTTGACTAGCGGGAGGTTTGGGGCCAACGTCCTGACTTTC. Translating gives CASSLTSGRFGANVLTF.